This T cell receptor (beta chain) was profiled in a study of T-cell reconstitution after alpha-beta-depleted transplantation in children. Study results and limitations: Expanded clones from the graft, numbering several hundred, reportedly supplied alpha-beta T cells about two months after transplant. The main origin of T-cell counts and diversity one year after transplant was newly produced T cells.

V lost 5 bases to trimming and J lost 4 bases, with 6 bases between them. CDR1 SQVTM and CDR2 ANQGSEA come from the germline V gene. The CDR3 spans 11 residues. This clonotype was picked up a small number of times. Its antigen remains unidentified. TCRbeta library preparation incorporated unique molecular identifiers. Via MiXCR, TCRdb re-called the PCR reads, giving one row per CDR3 protein. The table has 200,000 or so distinct CDR3 sequences, approximately 6.8% seen once; the top ten hold about 4.3%. The sequencing used PBMCs, collected before TCRalphabeta/CD19-depleted stem cell transplant. The source of this sequence is a girl under three years old with combined immunodeficiency, due to receive a stem cell transplant. The gene calls are TRBV29-1 and TRBJ2-1, with D maybe TRBD1 (5 bases). CDR3 sequence (DNA): TGCAGCGTTTCAGGGTACAATGAGCAGTTCTTC. Translating gives CSVSGYNEQFF.